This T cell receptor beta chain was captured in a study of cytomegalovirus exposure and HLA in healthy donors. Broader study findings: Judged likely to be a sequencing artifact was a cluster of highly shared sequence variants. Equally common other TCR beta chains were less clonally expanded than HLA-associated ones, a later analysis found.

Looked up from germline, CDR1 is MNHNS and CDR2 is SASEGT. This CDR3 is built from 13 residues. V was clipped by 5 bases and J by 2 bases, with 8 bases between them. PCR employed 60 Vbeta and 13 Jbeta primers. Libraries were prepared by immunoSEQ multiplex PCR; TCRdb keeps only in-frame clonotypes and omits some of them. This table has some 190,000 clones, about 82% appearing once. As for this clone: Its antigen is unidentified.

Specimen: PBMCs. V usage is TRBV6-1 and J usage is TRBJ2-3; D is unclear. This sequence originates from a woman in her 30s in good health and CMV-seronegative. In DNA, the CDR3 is TGTGCCAGCAGTCCAACCTACACAGATACGCAGTATTTT. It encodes CASSPTYTDTQYF.